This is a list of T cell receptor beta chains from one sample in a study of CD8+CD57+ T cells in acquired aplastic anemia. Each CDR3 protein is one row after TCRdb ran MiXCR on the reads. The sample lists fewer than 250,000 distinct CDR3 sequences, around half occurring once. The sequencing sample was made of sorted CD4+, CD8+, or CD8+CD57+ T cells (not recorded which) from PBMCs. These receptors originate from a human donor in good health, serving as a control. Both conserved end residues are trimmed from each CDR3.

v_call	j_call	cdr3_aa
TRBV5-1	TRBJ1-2	ASSLGGARGYGYT
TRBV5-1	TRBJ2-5	ASSPEGRGVQETQY
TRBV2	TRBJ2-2	ASSHRLAGAANTGELF
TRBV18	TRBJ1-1	ASSSELTDTEAF
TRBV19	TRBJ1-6	ATSQDSPLH
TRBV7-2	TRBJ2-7	ASTREGYEQY
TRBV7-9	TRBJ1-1	ASSPLQGPIEAF
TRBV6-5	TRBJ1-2	ASSQGVGGYT
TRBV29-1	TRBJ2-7	SVERIRGEQY
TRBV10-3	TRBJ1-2	AINVEGNGYT
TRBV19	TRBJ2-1	ASSMEWAGRPYNEQF
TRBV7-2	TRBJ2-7	ASSLEAGGPYEQY
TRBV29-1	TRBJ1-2	SVDGTGWGYT
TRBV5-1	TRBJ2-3	ASSVRSTDTQY
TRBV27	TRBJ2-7	ASSSTQLSYEQY
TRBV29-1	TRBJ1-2	SGNLLYGYT
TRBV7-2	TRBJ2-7	ASSLAAGGFYEQY
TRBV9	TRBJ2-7	ASSVEAGGGYEQY
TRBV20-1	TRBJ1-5	SARVGGNQPQH
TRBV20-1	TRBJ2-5	SARRDFQETQY
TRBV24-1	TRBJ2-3	ATSDPGTSGTTDTQY
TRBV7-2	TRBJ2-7	ASSLVGNSYEQY
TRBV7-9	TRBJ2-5	ASSQSGRKETQY
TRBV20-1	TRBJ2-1	SSPTGGEERF
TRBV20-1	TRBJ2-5	SADSEETQY
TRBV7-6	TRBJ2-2	ASSLGRNTGELL
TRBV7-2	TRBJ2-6	ASSLFLVGANVLT
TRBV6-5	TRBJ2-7	ASRRGFGFYEQY
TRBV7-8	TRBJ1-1	ASSSRDLNTEAF
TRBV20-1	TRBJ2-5	SARDLTGTQY
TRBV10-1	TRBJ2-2	ASSESSSGSTGELF
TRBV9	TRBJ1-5	ASSATGAGQPQH
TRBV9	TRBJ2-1	ASSVGLKQF
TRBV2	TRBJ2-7	ASSLGDRGPEGEQY
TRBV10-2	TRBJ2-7	ASNAGTASYYEQY